These 14 T cell receptor beta chains came from one sample sequenced in a study of cytomegalovirus exposure and HLA in healthy donors. In the PCR, 60 Vbeta and 13 Jbeta primers were used. Profiled with immunoSEQ multiplex PCR; TCRdb holds only in-frame clones, not every one. The sample lists more than 80,000 clones; over 75% were seen once. Sequenced sample: PBMCs. The receptors here all came from a girl aged 2-10 years in good health and CMV-seropositive.

V is TRBV29-1 and J is TRBJ2-2, with D maybe TRBD2 (6 bases). With 2 bases removed from V and 0 bases from J, the gap between germline ends came to 10 bases. CDR1 is SQVTM and CDR2 is ANQGSEA in the germline V gene. CDR3 length: 15 residues. Here the CDR3 reads CSVELRGTNTGELFF. CDR3 DNA: TGCAGCGTTGAACTCCGGGGGACGAACACCGGGGAGCTGTTTTTT.

This chain joins TRBV6-4 and TRBJ1-2; 8 bases are a match to TRBD1. V was pared by 5 bases and J by 5 bases, with 4 bases of the junction left unmatched. CDR1 is MRHNA, CDR2 SNTAGT, per germline. CDR3 size: 13 residues. This chain's CDR3 is CASSRGQEYGYTF. The DNA of the CDR3 is TGTGCCAGCAGTCGGGGACAGGAATATGGCTACACCTTC.

V and J are TRBV30 and TRBJ1-1; D is perhaps TRBD1 (6 bases). Germline V gene lookup returns CDR1 GTSNPN and CDR2 SVGIG (reference sequence). Trimming removed 0 bases from V and 4 bases from J, with 9 bases in between. The CDR3 extends over 13 amino acids. CDR3 bases: TGTGCCTGGAGTGTACAGGGTGTCACTGAAGCTTTCTTT. Amino acid sequence: CAWSVQGVTEAFF.

The chain recombines TRBV28 with TRBJ1-5; D ambiguous. The CDR3 covers 18 residues. V was cut by 5 bases and J by 7 bases, with 27 bases left in between. The V gene's germline CDR1 is MDHEN and CDR2 SYDVKM. CDR3 residues: CASSAGTLRESRRQPQHF. CDR3 DNA: TGTGCCAGCAGTGCGGGAACCCTCCGGGAAAGTCGTAGGCAGCCCCAGCATTTT.

This clone was found once. V usage is TRBV5-4 and J usage is TRBJ2-1; D may be TRBD2 (5 bases). V gave up 4 bases and J gave up 3 bases, with 11 bases separating them. Per the germline V gene, CDR1 is SGHNT and CDR2 is YYREEE (reference sequence). This CDR3 spans 14 amino acids. The CDR3 region is CASSARTVYNEQFF. CDR3 bases: TGTGCCAGCAGCGCGAGGACTGTCTACAATGAGCAGTTCTTC.

The rearrangement links TRBV7-3 to TRBJ2-1; TRBD2 might be the D (7 bases). This CDR3 comprises 16 residues. The V end was cut by 4 bases, the J end by 3 bases, with 16 bases between. Germline lookup yields CDR1 SGHTA and CDR2 FQGTGA. In DNA form, the CDR3 reads TGTGCCAGCAGCTCTTCCCGGGGGGCCTACTACAATGAGCAGTTCTTC. Protein product: CASSSSRGAYYNEQFF.

This clone was seen just once. The rearrangement uses TRBV5-4 and TRBJ1-2, with 9 bases that match TRBD1. With 3 bases clipped from V and 1 base from J, the junction kept 4 bases outside the gene matches. The germline V gene encodes CDR1 SGHNT and CDR2 YYREEE (reference sequence). The CDR3 has 15 residues. This CDR3 is CASSSGTGHNYGYTF. CDR3 nucleotides: TGTGCCAGCAGCTCCGGGACAGGGCATAACTATGGCTACACCTTC.

The table lists this clone with a few counts. In nucleotides, the CDR3 is TGCGCCAGCAGCCAAGTGACAGGGACCTCCTACGAGCAGTACTTC. It yields the protein CASSQVTGTSYEQYF. This chain uses TRBV4-1 with TRBJ2-7; 7 positions match TRBD1. V lost 1 base and J lost 0; bases outside the gene matches: 3. Germline CDR1 reads MGHRA; CDR2 reads YSYEKL. CDR3 length: 15 residues.

The chain couples TRBV21-1 to TRBJ1-5; the table's D gene call, TRBD1, was not cross checked with the DNA. TRBV21-1 is reported as a pseudogene. This CDR3 region has 15 residues. CDR3 sequence reads: CASSKVVDRGQPQHF. The CDR3 region has the DNA TGTGCCAGCAGCAAAGTGGTGGACAGGGGTCAGCCCCAGCATTTT.

The chain recombines TRBV5-1 with TRBJ2-3; TRBD2 matches at 13 bases. CDR1 is SGHRS and CDR2 is YFSETQ in the germline V gene. With V trimmed by 3 bases and J by 5 bases, 15 bases remained unmatched. The CDR3 runs to 19 residues. In DNA, the CDR3 is TGCGCCAGCAGCTCAGGGACTAGCGGGATGAAACCTCTGCTAGATACGCAGTATTTT. Translation: CASSSGTSGMKPLLDTQYF.

For the CDR3, the DNA is TGCAGCGCCGGGACTAGCGGGAGGACAGATACGCAGTATTTT. This gives the protein CSAGTSGRTDTQYF. The V gene is TRBV29-1, the J gene TRBJ2-3, with TRBD2 identical over 15 bases. Germline CDR1 and CDR2: SQVTM and ANQGSEA. The J segment lost 3 bases and the V segment lost 7 bases, leaving 2 bases of the junction unmatched. The CDR3 sequence is 14 residues long.

This sequence joins TRBV2 and TRBJ1-5; the match to TRBD1 covers 11 bases. The CDR3 extends over 17 amino acids. CDR1 is SNHLY and CDR2 is FYNNEI in the germline V gene. The J segment lost 1 base and the V segment lost 6 bases, leaving 8 bases of the junction unmatched. CDR3 DNA: TGTGCCAGCAGACTTAGGACAGGGGGCACGAGCAATCAGCCCCAGCATTTT. Protein sequence: CASRLRTGGTSNQPQHF.

The chain is built from TRBV7-9 and TRBJ2-3; TRBD1 aligns across 9 bases. CDR1 and CDR2 (germline): SEHNR, FQNEAQ (reference sequence). This CDR3 is 17 amino acids long. Germline trimming cut 6 bases from V and 0 bases from J; bases unmatched to any gene: 10. The CDR3 DNA is TGTGCCAGCAGTAGGACTCTGGGACAGGGCAGCACAGATACGCAGTATTTT. Protein sequence: CASSRTLGQGSTDTQYF.

The chain links TRBV15 to TRBJ2-5; D is possibly TRBD2 (6 bases). The end of the DNA aligns better with TRBJ2-7, so the J call may be wrong. Germline CDR1 LNHNV, CDR2 YYDKDF (reference sequence). This CDR3 is built from 14 residues. CDR3 sequence reads: CATSNRGNPYEQYF. CDR3 nucleotide sequence: TGTGCCACCAGCAATCGCGGGAACCCCTACGAGCAGTACTTC.